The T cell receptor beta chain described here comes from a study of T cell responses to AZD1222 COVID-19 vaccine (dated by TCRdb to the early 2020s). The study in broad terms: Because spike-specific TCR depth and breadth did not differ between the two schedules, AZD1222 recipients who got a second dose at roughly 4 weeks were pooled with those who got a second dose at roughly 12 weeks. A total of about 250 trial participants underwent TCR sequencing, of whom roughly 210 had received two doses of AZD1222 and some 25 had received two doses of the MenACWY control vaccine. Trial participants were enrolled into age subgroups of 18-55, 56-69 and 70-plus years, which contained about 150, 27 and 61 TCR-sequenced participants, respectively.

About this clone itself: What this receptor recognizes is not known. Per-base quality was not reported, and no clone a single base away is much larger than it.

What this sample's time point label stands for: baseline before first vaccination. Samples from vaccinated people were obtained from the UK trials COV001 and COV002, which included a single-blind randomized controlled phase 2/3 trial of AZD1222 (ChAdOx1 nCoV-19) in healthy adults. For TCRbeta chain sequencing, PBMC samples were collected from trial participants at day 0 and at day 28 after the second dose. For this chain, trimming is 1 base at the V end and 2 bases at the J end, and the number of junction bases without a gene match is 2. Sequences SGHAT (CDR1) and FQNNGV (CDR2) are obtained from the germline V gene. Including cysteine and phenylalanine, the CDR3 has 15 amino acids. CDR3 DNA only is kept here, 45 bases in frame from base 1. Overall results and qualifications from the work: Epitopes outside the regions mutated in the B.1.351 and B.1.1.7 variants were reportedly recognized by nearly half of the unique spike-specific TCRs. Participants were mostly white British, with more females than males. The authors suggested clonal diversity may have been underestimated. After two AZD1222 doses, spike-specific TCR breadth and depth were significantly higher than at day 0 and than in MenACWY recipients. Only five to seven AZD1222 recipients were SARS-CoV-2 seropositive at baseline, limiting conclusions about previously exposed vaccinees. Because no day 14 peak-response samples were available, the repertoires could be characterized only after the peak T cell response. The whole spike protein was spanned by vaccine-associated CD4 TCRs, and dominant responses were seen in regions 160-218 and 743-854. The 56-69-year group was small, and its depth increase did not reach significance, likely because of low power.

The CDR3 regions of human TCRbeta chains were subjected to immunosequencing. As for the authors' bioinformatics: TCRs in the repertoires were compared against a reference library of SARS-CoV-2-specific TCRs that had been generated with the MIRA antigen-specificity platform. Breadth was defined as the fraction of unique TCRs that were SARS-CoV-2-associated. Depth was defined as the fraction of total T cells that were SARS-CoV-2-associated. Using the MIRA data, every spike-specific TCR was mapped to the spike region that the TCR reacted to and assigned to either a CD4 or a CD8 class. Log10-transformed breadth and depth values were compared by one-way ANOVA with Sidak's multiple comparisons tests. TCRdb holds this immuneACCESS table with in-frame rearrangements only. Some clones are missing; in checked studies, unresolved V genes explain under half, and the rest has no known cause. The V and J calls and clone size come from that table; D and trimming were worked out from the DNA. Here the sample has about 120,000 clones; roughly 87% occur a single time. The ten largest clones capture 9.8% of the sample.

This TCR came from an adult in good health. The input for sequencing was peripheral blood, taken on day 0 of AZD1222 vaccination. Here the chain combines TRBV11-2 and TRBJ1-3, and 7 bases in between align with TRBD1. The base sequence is TGTGCCAGCAGCTTAGTTACAGGGGCTGGAAACACCATATATTTT. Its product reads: CASSLVTGAGNTIYF.